Shown below are 30 T cell receptor beta chains from a single sample sequenced in a study of molecular identifiers for immune sequencing clone quantification. Each CDR3 protein is one row after TCRdb ran MiXCR on the PCR reads. The sample carries over 65,000 distinct CDR3 sequences, about 23% recorded once. Sequenced material: naive CD8+ T cells from blood, with Jurkat cell RNA spiked in. Subset denoted: FACS-sorted CD8+CD4-CCR7+CD45RA+ naive T cells. The receptors derive from a human donor in good health. Some libraries in this study had Jurkat cell RNA spiked in.

Concerning this clonotype itself: Given a much more abundant clone one base away, this may be a read error. The chain has TRBV28 and TRBJ2-7, with D unclear. This CDR3 region has 15 residues. The germline gives CDR1 MDHEN, CDR2 SYDVKM. The germline V and J ends were trimmed by 4 bases and 2 bases, with 15 bases remaining between them. CDR3 sequence (DNA): TGTGCCAGCAGTTACAGCCCCGGAGCCGCCTACGAGCAGTACTTC. Translating gives CASSYSPGAAYEQYF.

This CDR3 reads CASSLLFSGTGGSEQYF. The CDR3 nucleotides are TGTGCCAGCAGCTTACTGTTTTCCGGGACAGGGGGAAGCGAGCAGTACTTC. This rearrangement joins TRBV7-2 to TRBJ2-7; TRBD1 matches at 11 bases. V gave up 2 bases and J gave up 6 bases; unmatched junction bases: 12. The CDR3 runs 17 residues. Germline V gene sequence: CDR1 SGHTA, CDR2 FQGNSA.

This clonotype occurred many times. V is TRBV27 and J is TRBJ1-1, with D perhaps TRBD1 (5 bases). Germline-derived CDR1 and CDR2 are MNHEY and SMNVEV (reference sequence). Deletions cut 7 bases from V and 4 bases from J, with 16 bases between. This CDR3 region has 14 residues. CDR3 DNA: TGTGCCAGCAAAGAATCAGGGTCGGGCACTGAAGCTTTCTTT. As protein: CASKESGSGTEAFF.

This clonotype was observed at least ten times. CDR3 nucleotides: TGTGCCAGCAGCCCCATTCAAGGACAGGGTGCAGATACGCAGTATTTT. Residues: CASSPIQGQGADTQYF. The rearrangement joins TRBV9 to TRBJ2-3, with TRBD1 matching 8 bases. The length of the CDR3 is 16 residues. CDR1 and CDR2 from the germline V gene are SGDLS and YYNGEE. J was trimmed by 4 bases and V by 4 bases; bases with no gene match: 11.

This clonotype was recorded many times. This chain uses TRBV7-9 with TRBJ2-7, with D hard to call. The V and J ends lost 5 bases and 5 bases respectively, with 16 bases between them. From germline, CDR1 is SEHNR and CDR2 FQNEAQ (reference sequence). The CDR3 spans 14 residues. The CDR3 bases are TGTGCCAGCAGCCCGGAGAACCTCCCCCACGAGCAGTACTTC. Protein product: CASSPENLPHEQYF. The whole variable domain, filled in from reference TRBV7-9 and TRBJ2-7, reads DTGVSQNPRHKITKRGQNVTFRCDPISEHNRLYWYRQTLGQGPEFLTYFQNEAQLEKSRLLSDRFSAERPKGSFSTLEIQRTEQGDSAMYLCASSPENLPHEQYFGPGTRLTVT.

Notes on this clonotype: A much larger clone sits a single nucleotide away, making a read error possible. The genes are TRBV7-2 and TRBJ2-7; a weak D match, TRBD2 (6 bases). There are 14 residues in the CDR3. The germline CDR1 and CDR2 sequences are SGHTA and FQGNSA. The CDR3 DNA follows: TGTGCCAGCAGCTTGGAGGGTCAAATCTACGGGCAGTACTTC. Translation: CASSLEGQIYGQYF.

This clonotype was counted at least ten times. This chain connects TRBV4-1 to TRBJ2-7; 12 bases are a match to TRBD1. Looked up from germline, CDR1 is MGHRA and CDR2 is YSYEKL. Germline trimming cut 2 bases from V and 4 bases from J; bases unmatched to any gene: 3. This CDR3 region has 15 residues. The CDR3 protein is CASSQPGQGAYEQYF. CDR3 bases: TGCGCCAGCAGCCAACCGGGACAGGGGGCTTACGAGCAGTACTTC.

This clonotype was counted only a few times. The chain joins TRBV4-3 to TRBJ2-1, with D perhaps matching TRBD2 (6 bases). The ends were cut back, 2 bases at V and 8 bases at J, with 19 bases in the middle. The CDR3 covers 16 residues. From germline, CDR1 is LGHNA and CDR2 YSLEER. The CDR3 DNA reads TGCGCCAGCAGCCAAACCGGGACTCCCCCTGGATATGAGCAGTTCTTC. This encodes CASSQTGTPPGYEQFF.

A word on this clonotype: A much more abundant neighbour one base away suggests this may be a read error. This rearrangement joins TRBV7-9 to TRBJ2-3; D gene ambiguous. There are 12 residues in the CDR3. Germline V gene lookup returns CDR1 SEHNR and CDR2 FQNEAQ (reference sequence). The CDR3 is CVLTGLTDPQYF. The CDR3 nucleotides read TGCGTCCTGACGGGCCTCACAGATCCGCAGTATTTT.

This clonotype was seen repeatedly, ten times or more. V and J are TRBV19 and TRBJ2-3, with 9 bases matching TRBD2. Germline V gene sequence: CDR1 LNHDA, CDR2 SQIVND (reference sequence). After removal of 6 bases from V and 4 bases from J, the junction contained 8 bases not matched to a gene. This CDR3 region has 15 residues. The CDR3: CASSTGGGEADTQYF. The CDR3 DNA follows: TGTGCCAGTAGCACGGGCGGGGGGGAAGCAGATACGCAGTATTTT.

This clonotype has a count of ten or more. The chain employs TRBV28 and TRBJ1-5; D unclear. CDR1 is MDHEN, CDR2 SYDVKM, per germline. This CDR3 has 17 residues. Trimming shortened V by 8 bases and J by 6 bases, and 26 bases separated the two germline ends. This CDR3 is CASHSPDLRSMGQPQHF. Written as DNA, the CDR3 is TGTGCCAGCCATTCGCCAGATTTAAGGTCGATGGGTCAGCCCCAGCATTTT.

In DNA form, the CDR3 reads TGTGCCAGTAGACAGGGGTACAATCAGCCCCAGCATTTT. Encoded protein: CASRQGYNQPQHF. The rearrangement uses TRBV19 and TRBJ1-5; 7 bases match TRBD1. With V trimmed by 6 bases and J by 3 bases, 2 bases remained unmatched. CDR3 length equals 13 residues. The germline gives CDR1 LNHDA, CDR2 SQIVND (reference sequence).

The chain carries TRBV4-1 and TRBJ2-7, with 9 bases lining up with TRBD2. Germline V gives CDR1 MGHRA, CDR2 YSYEKL. V trimming: 0 bases; J trimming: 6 bases; junction bases outside the gene matches: 21. The CDR3 has 20 residues. CDR3 in DNA: TGCGCCAGCAGCCAAGACCCCCGGGGAGGTAGCGGGGGAAGCCAGTGCGAGCAGTACTTC. Protein product: CASSQDPRGGSGGSQCEQYF.

This clonotype was recorded at least ten times. The chain has TRBV12-3 or TRBV12-4 and TRBJ1-5, with D possibly matching TRBD1 (5 bases). V shed 3 bases and J shed 5 bases, with 11 bases lying between them. This CDR3 region has 14 residues. The CDR3 protein is CASSFQGVHQPQHF. For the CDR3, the DNA is TGTGCCAGCAGTTTTCAGGGCGTTCATCAGCCCCAGCATTTT.

This chain connects TRBV11-2 to TRBJ2-2; no firm D call. Trimming cost V 0 bases and J 10 bases, with 6 bases left between them. CDR1 and CDR2 (germline): SGHAT, FQNNGV. This CDR3 contains 12 residues. Written as DNA, the CDR3 is TGTGCCAGCAGCTTAGATGCGGCGGAGCTGTTTTTT. Translation gives CASSLDAAELFF.

This clonotype was observed many times. The chain links TRBV7-9 to TRBJ2-7; no clear D gene. Trimming took off 0 bases at V and 0 bases at J, with 15 bases between the two ends. Germline V gene lookup returns CDR1 SEHNR and CDR2 FQNEAQ (reference sequence). The CDR3 spans 17 residues. CDR3 loop: CASSLARTHTPSYEQYF. CDR3 bases: TGTGCCAGCAGCTTAGCGAGGACCCATACTCCCTCCTACGAGCAGTACTTC.

The chain employs TRBV27 and TRBJ2-7, with D perhaps TRBD1 (6 bases). The length of the CDR3 is 16 residues. V was cut by 6 bases and J by 2 bases, with 20 bases left in between. CDR1 and CDR2 (germline): MNHEY, SMNVEV (reference sequence). The CDR3 reads CASSEIRGFLAYEQYF. In DNA, the CDR3 is TGTGCCAGCAGCGAGATTAGGGGGTTCCTCGCCTACGAGCAGTACTTC.

This clonotype was seen ten or more times. The chain combines TRBV6-5 with TRBJ1-1; TRBD1 agrees at 12 bases. Trimming at V came to 0 bases and at J to 5 bases, leaving 7 bases not matched to a gene. The CDR3 is 17 residues long. The germline CDR1 and CDR2 sequences are MNHEY and SVGAGI. The CDR3 loop reads CASSYSGTGGGLTEAFF. The DNA for the CDR3 is TGTGCCAGCAGTTACTCCGGGACAGGGGGCGGATTGACTGAAGCTTTCTTT.

On this clonotype itself: A much larger clone is a single base away; this may be a read error. The CDR3 is CAIRTNTGVLFF. For the CDR3, the DNA is TGTGCCATTAGGACAAACACCGGGGTGCTGTTTTTT. The chain combines TRBV6-5 with TRBJ2-2, with D perhaps given as TRBD1 or TRBD2 (5 bases each). The germline V gene encodes CDR1 MNHEY and CDR2 SVGAGI. This CDR3 comprises 12 residues.

This clonotype has only a few counts. The V call is TRBV6-2 or TRBV6-3, the J call TRBJ2-5; 7 positions match TRBD2. CDR1 MNHEY and CDR2 SVGEGT come from the germline V gene. The CDR3 length is 12 residues. Trimming cost V 8 bases and J 5 bases; bases outside gene matches: 5. Written as DNA, the CDR3 is TGTGCCAGCGAACGGGGAGGGGAGACCCAGTACTTC. This encodes CASERGGETQYF.

In its sample, this clonotype was seen many times. This sequence joins TRBV27 and TRBJ1-1; no firm D call. The CDR3 consists of 13 residues. Deletions cut 2 bases from V and 11 bases from J, with 15 bases between. The germline gives CDR1 MNHEY, CDR2 SMNVEV (reference sequence). CDR3 coding DNA: TGTGCCAGCAGTTTAACGGGCCCTACGGGGGCTTTCTTT. This sequence encodes CASSLTGPTGAFF.

The sample holds a few counts of this clonotype. V is TRBV2 and J is TRBJ1-1; 9 bases map to TRBD1. Germline V gene sequence: CDR1 SNHLY, CDR2 FYNNEI. After removal of 6 bases from V and 4 bases from J, the junction contained 6 bases not matched to a gene. There are 14 residues in the CDR3. The CDR3 nucleotides read TGTGCCAGCAGCGTGACAGGGGGTGCCACTGAAGCTTTCTTT. Its protein is CASSVTGGATEAFF.

Concerning this clonotype: Just one base apart from a much larger clone, this may be a read error. This sequence joins TRBV4-2 and TRBJ2-5; D is ambiguous. This CDR3 is 16 amino acids long. CDR1 LGHNA and CDR2 YNFKEQ come from the germline V gene. Between the trimmed V and J ends, which lost 1 base and 0 bases, there was a span of 12 bases. CDR3 residues: CASSQVQLSNQETQYF. The CDR3 region has the DNA TGTGCCAGCAGCCAAGTCCAGCTGTCTAACCAAGAGACCCAGTACTTC.

The gene calls are TRBV6-2 or TRBV6-3 and TRBJ2-5, with 15 bases that match TRBD2. The CDR3 contains 19 residues. Germline values: CDR1 MNHEY, CDR2 SVGEGT. The trim removed 8 bases at V and 7 bases at J, leaving 20 bases unmatched. CDR3 in amino acids: CASRKPQPGLAGGMGTQYF. Here the CDR3 DNA reads TGTGCCAGCCGTAAGCCCCAACCGGGACTAGCGGGAGGAATGGGGACCCAGTACTTC.

In its sample, this clonotype was seen many times. The chain joins TRBV4-1 to TRBJ1-5, with D possibly being TRBD1 (5 bases). The CDR3 totals 15 residues. Deletions cut 3 bases from V and 2 bases from J, with 11 bases between. Germline-derived CDR1 and CDR2 are MGHRA and YSYEKL. CDR3 protein: CASSQIDSGNQPQHF. The CDR3 DNA reads TGCGCCAGCAGCCAGATAGACAGTGGCAATCAGCCCCAGCATTTT.

This clonotype was observed many times. The gene calls are TRBV7-9 and TRBJ1-2; D is unresolved. The V end was cut by 11 bases, the J end by 8 bases, with 24 bases between. Germline V gene sequence: CDR1 SEHNR, CDR2 FQNEAQ (reference sequence). CDR3 length equals 14 residues. CDR3 nucleotides: TGTGCCTGCTCACCGGGAACACCCACGAACGGCTACACCTTC. As protein: CACSPGTPTNGYTF.

The V and J genes are TRBV6-2 or TRBV6-3 and TRBJ2-5; 8 positions match TRBD2. Germline CDR1 reads MNHEY; CDR2 reads SVGEGT. This CDR3 has 16 amino acids. Losses at the gene ends were 6 bases for V and 2 bases for J; bases not matched to a gene: 11. CDR3 loop: CASSHSGSGAQETQYF. DNA for the CDR3: TGTGCCAGCAGCCACTCCGGTAGCGGGGCACAAGAGACCCAGTACTTC.

This clonotype was picked up many times. The chain carries TRBV7-9 and TRBJ2-1, with D perhaps matching TRBD1 (6 bases). The V end lost 1 base, the J end lost 8 bases, and 18 bases lay between the germline ends. This CDR3 comprises 16 residues. Per the germline V gene, CDR1 is SEHNR and CDR2 is FQNEAQ (reference sequence). CDR3 sequence: CASSLGQGIGVDEQFF. The CDR3, as DNA: TGTGCCAGCAGCTTAGGTCAGGGGATAGGAGTTGATGAGCAGTTCTTC.

At least ten counts were recorded for this clonotype. V is TRBV4-3 and J is TRBJ1-1; weak D call: TRBD1 (5 bases). Germline values: CDR1 LGHNA, CDR2 YSLEER. V was cut by 1 base and J by 5 bases, with 17 bases left in between. The CDR3 sequence is 16 residues long. Here the CDR3 reads CASSQVLRVPGTEAFF. DNA for the CDR3: TGCGCCAGCAGCCAAGTCCTACGGGTCCCAGGGACTGAAGCTTTCTTT.

This clonotype appeared once. The chain is built from TRBV12-3 or TRBV12-4 and TRBJ1-3; 8 bases match TRBD1. CDR3 length: 16 amino acids. Unmatched junction bases numbered 11, after V lost 8 bases and J lost 2 bases. The DNA for the CDR3 is TGTGCCAGCGGTTGGACAGGGTTGGGCACTGGAAACACCATATATTTT. Amino acid sequence: CASGWTGLGTGNTIYF.